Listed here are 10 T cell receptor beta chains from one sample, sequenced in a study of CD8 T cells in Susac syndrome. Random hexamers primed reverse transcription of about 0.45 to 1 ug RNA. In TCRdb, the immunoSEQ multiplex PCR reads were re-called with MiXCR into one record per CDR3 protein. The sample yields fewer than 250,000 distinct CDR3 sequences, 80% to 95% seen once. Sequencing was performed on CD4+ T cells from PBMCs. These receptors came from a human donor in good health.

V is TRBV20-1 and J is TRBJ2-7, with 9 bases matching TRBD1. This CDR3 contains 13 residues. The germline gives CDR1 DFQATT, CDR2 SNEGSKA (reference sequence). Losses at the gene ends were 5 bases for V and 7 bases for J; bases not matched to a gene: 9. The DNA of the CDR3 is TGCAGTGCTGAGGACAGGGGTATAGGGGAGCAGTACTTC. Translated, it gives CSAEDRGIGEQYF.

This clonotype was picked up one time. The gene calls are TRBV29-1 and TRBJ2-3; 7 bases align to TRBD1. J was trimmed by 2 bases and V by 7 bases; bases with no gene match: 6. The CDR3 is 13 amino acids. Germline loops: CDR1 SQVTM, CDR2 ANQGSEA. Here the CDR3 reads CSAPGQATDTQYF. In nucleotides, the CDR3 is TGCAGCGCCCCAGGACAGGCCACAGATACGCAGTATTTT.

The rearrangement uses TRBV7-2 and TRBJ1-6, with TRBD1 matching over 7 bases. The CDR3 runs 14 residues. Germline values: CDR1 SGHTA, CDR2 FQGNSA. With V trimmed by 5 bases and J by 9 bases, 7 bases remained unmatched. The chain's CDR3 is CASSPGTVGSPLHF. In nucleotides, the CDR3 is TGTGCCAGCAGCCCCGGGACAGTTGGTTCACCCCTCCACTTT. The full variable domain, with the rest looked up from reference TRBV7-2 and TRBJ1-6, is GAGVSQSPSNKVTEKGKDVELRCDPISGHTALYWYRQSLGQGLEFLIYFQGNSAPDKSGLPSDRFSAERTGGSVSTLTIQRTQQEDSAVYLCASSPGTVGSPLHFGNGTRLTVT.

DNA for the CDR3: TGCAGCGCCTGGGGGGAGGGCTACACCTTC. This gives the protein CSAWGEGYTF. This chain joins TRBV29-1 and TRBJ1-2; D perhaps matches TRBD1 (5 bases). The CDR3 totals 10 residues. Germline CDR1 and CDR2: SQVTM and ANQGSEA. Trimming took off 7 bases at V and 8 bases at J, with 11 bases between the two ends.

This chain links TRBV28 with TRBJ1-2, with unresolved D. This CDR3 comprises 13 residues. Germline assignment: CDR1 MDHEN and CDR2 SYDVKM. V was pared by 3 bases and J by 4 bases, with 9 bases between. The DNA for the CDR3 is TGTGCCAGCAGTTTGGGCGGCGTCTATGGCTACACCTTC. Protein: CASSLGGVYGYTF.

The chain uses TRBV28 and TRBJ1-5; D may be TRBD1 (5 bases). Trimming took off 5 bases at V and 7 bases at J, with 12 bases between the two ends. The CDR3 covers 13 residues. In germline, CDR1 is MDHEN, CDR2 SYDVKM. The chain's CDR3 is CASSPSGPQPQHF. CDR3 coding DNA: TGTGCCAGCAGTCCCTCGGGGCCCCAGCCCCAGCATTTT.

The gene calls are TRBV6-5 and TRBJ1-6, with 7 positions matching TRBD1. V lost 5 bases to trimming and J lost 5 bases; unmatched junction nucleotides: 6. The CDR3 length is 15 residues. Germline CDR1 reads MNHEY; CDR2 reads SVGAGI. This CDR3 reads CASSTTGYNNSPLHF. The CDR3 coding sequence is TGTGCCAGCAGTACGACAGGGTATAATAATTCACCCCTCCACTTT.

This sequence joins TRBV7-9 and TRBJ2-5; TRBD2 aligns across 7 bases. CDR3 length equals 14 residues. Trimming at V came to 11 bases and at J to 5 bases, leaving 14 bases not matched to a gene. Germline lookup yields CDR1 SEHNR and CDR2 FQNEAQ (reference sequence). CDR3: CACSRGTNAETQYF. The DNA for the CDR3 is TGTGCCTGCTCACGGGGGACTAACGCCGAGACCCAGTACTTC.

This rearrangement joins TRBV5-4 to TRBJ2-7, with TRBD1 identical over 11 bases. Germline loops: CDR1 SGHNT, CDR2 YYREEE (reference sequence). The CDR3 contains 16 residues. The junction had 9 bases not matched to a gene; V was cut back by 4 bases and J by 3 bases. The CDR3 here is CASSGNPGTGGYEQYF. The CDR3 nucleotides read TGTGCCAGCAGCGGGAACCCCGGGACAGGGGGCTACGAGCAGTACTTC.

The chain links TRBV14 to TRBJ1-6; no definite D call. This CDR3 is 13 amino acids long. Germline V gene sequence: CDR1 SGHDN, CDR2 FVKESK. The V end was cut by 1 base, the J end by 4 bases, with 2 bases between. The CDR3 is CASSQGYNSPLHF. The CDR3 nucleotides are TGTGCCAGCAGCCAAGGTTATAATTCACCCCTCCACTTT. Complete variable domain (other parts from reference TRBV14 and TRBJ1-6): EAGVTQFPSHSVIEKGQTVTLRCDPISGHDNLYWYRRVMGKEIKFLLHFVKESKQDESGMPNNRFLAERTGGTYSTLKVQPAELEDSGVYFCASSQGYNSPLHFGNGTRLTVT.